This T cell receptor beta chain was recorded in a study of T cell responses to AZD1222 COVID-19 vaccine. General study findings and limits: Among spike-specific TCRs, nearly half reportedly target unmutated variant regions. Clonal diversity may have been underestimated in mostly white British donors. Recipients of two AZD1222 doses showed rising Spike-specific TCR breadth and depth. Baseline serology detected seropositivity in only a handful of AZD1222 recipients.

Profiling relied on immunoSEQ multiplex PCR, and the TCRdb table lists in-frame clones only, not all of them. The sample has about 42,000 clones, about nine tenths seen once. CDR1 ENHRY and CDR2 SYGVKD come from the germline V gene. This CDR3 comprises 16 residues. Trimming at V came to 6 bases and at J to 6 bases, leaving 9 bases not matched to a gene. As concerns this clone: Its antigen is still unknown.

The sequence was collected from an adult who received the AZD1222 COVID-19 vaccine. This chain joins TRBV10-3 and TRBJ2-3; TRBD2 matches at 13 bases. The source material was peripheral blood, sampled 28 days after the second AZD1222 dose. CDR3 loop: CAISPTSGGVSDTQYF. CDR3 DNA: TGTGCCATCAGCCCCACTAGCGGGGGGGTCAGTGATACGCAGTATTTT.